This TCR beta chain derives from a study of blood T cell repertoires in COVID-19. Whole-study context: The United States, Italy and Spain provided the acute and convalescent COVID-19 samples.

This clone was found a few times. The CDR3 spans 18 residues. CDR1 and CDR2 from the germline V gene are MGHRA and YSYEKL. Trimming removed 1 base from V and 1 base from J; junction bases left unmatched: 8. Sequenced by immunoSEQ multiplex PCR; TCRdb stores in-frame clones only, minus some. This sample yields approximately 72,000 clones, of which around nine tenths are seen a single time; about 12% belongs to the top ten. The source of this sequence is a woman aged 55-75 years with acute or convalescent COVID-19. The chain couples TRBV4-1 to TRBJ2-7, with TRBD2 matching 12 bases. The specimen sequenced was peripheral blood. CDR3 loop: CASSQAGLAGRDSYEQYF. The CDR3 nucleotides read TGCGCCAGCAGCCAAGCCGGACTAGCGGGGAGAGATTCCTACGAGCAGTACTTC.